This T cell receptor (beta chain) was recovered during a study of blood T cells in healthy people across ages. Background on the study: About one barcoded beta molecule per two T cells came from capture by template switching.

General study findings and limits: Age showed a roughly linear inverse relationship with TCR beta diversity per million T cells.

Individuals who donated were healthy Caucasians from Russia aged about 6 to 90. The CDR3 runs to 22 residues. In the case of this clonotype: What it binds is not known.

Combining a sample-barcoded 5' primer with a J-beta primer mix, a second PCR ran for 7 to 11 cycles. Each of the cDNA molecules was tagged by a template-switch adaptor with 12 random nucleotides. TCRdb analysed the 5' RACE reads with MiXCR anew, one entry per CDR3 protein. This sample yields 850,000 to 1,100,000 distinct CDR3 sequences, of which less than 45% are seen a single time; approximately 14% belongs to the top ten. The receptor was isolated from a man aged 18 to 30 in good health. The chain is built from TRBV21-1 and TRBJ2-1; TRBD1, the D gene given by the table, was not confirmed from the DNA. TRBV21-1 represents a pseudogene. The specimen sequenced was blood. The CDR3 DNA follows: TGTGCCAGCAGCAAAGATGTTGATAGGGGGGGAGCGAGTCTGAGCTCCTACAATGAGCAGTTCTTC. Its translation: CASSKDVDRGGASLSSYNEQFF.